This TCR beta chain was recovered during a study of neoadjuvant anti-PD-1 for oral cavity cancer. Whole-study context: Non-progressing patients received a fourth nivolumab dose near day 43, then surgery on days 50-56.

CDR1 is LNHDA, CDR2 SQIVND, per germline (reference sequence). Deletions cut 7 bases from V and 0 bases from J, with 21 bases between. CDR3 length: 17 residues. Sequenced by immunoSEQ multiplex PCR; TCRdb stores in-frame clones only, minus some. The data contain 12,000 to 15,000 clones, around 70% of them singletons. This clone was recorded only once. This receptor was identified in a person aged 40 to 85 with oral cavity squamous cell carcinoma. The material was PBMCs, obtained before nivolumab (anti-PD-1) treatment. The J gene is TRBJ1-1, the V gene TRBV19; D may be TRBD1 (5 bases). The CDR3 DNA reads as TGTGCCAGTATTCCGGGACGGCGAAAAACAATGAACACTGAAGCTTTCTTT. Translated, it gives CASIPGRRKTMNTEAFF.